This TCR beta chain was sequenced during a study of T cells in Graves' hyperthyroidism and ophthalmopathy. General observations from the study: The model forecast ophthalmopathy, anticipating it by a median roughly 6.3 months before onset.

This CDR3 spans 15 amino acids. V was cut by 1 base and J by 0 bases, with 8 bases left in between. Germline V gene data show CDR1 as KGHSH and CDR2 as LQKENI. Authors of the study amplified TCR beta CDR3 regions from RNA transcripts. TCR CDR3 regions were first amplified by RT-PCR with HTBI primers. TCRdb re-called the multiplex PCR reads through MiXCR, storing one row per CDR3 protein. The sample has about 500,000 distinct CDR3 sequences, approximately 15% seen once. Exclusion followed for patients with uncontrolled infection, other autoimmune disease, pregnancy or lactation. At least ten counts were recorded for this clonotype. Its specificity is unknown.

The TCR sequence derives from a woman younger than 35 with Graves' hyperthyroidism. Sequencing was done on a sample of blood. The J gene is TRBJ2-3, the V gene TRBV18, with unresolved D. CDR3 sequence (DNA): TGTGCCAGCTCACCACGGAGTTCTAGCACAGATACGCAGTATTTT. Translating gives CASSPRSSSTDTQYF.